Reported below is one T cell receptor beta chain. Its antigen is not known. In germline, CDR1 is MNHEY, CDR2 SVGAGI. The germline V and J ends were trimmed by 7 bases and 9 bases, with 24 bases remaining between them. CDR3 length: 15 residues. The data stem from a study of T cell responses to AZD1222 COVID-19 vaccine. The data were produced by immunoSEQ multiplex PCR, yet TCRdb's version contains in-frame clones alone and is incomplete. The profile covers roughly 40,000 clones, with about nine tenths appearing a single time and 25% taken by the ten largest. Study results and caveats: Baseline antibody screening turned up just a handful of seropositive AZD1222 recipients.

This sequence joins TRBV6-5 and TRBJ2-5; D is possibly TRBD1 (6 bases). The sequencing used peripheral blood, collected 28 days after the second AZD1222 dose. The sequence came from an adult who received the AZD1222 COVID-19 vaccine. CDR3 sequence: CASTGLGRAKGAQYF. The CDR3 DNA follows: TGTGCCAGCACAGGCCTGGGCAGGGCGAAGGGGGCCCAGTACTTC.